A selection of T cell receptor beta chains follows, all from one sample in a study of T cell repertoires in cytomegalovirus infection. TCRdb reprocessed the reads via MiXCR and lists one record per CDR3 protein. The sample contains 250,000 to 300,000 distinct CDR3 sequences, less than 25% of which appear only once. These receptors are not linked to any known antigen. The material was cultured PBMCs, obtained from culture after CMV antigen stimulation. The receptor set was obtained from a human donor in good health (CMV status not recorded). Some clones in this sample may be carry-over from other donors' samples. Each CDR3 is given with its conserved first and last residue. A D gene is named only where the DNA matches it firmly. The size entry is marked missing in some rows and otherwise reads once, few, many or a size class.

V: TRBV6-5
D: NA
size: NA
J: TRBJ1-3
DNA: TGTGCCAGCAGTTACACCCCGACAGATGGCTCTGGAAACACCATATATTTT
CDR3: CASSYTPTDGSGNTIYF

V: TRBV5-4
D: TRBD2
size: many
J: TRBJ2-1
DNA: TGTGCCAGCAGCTTGAATTTCCGCGGGAGCCGCTACAATGAGCAGTTCTTC
CDR3: CASSLNFRGSRYNEQFF

V: TRBV30
D: NA
size: NA
J: TRBJ2-5
DNA: TGTGCCTGGAGGCCTTTGGGGTGGGAGACCCAGTACTTC
CDR3: CAWRPLGWETQYF

V: TRBV7-9
D: TRBD1
size: few
J: TRBJ2-7
DNA: TGTGCCAGCAGGGGACAGGGGCGGGACGAGCAGTACTTC
CDR3: CASRGQGRDEQYF

V: TRBV7-2
D: TRBD1
size: many
J: TRBJ1-2
DNA: TGTGCCAGCAGCATACAGGGGAACTATGGCTACACCTTC
CDR3: CASSIQGNYGYTF

V: TRBV4-2
D: NA
size: NA
J: TRBJ2-1
DNA: TGTGCCAGCAGCCAAGACAGGGTCAATGAGCAGTTCTTC
CDR3: CASSQDRVNEQFF

V: TRBV7-9
D: NA
size: many
J: TRBJ1-1
DNA: TGTGCCAGCAGCTTAGCCGCGGGGGGAGGGGCGAACACTGAAGCTTTCTTT
CDR3: CASSLAAGGGANTEAFF

V: TRBV18
D: TRBD1
size: few
J: TRBJ1-5
DNA: TGTGCCAGCTCACCAAGGGGACAGGGGGCGACTCAGCCCCAGCATTTT
CDR3: CASSPRGQGATQPQHF

V: TRBV30
D: NA
size: NA
J: TRBJ1-3
DNA: TGTGCCTGGAGTGGACAGGAGGGAAACACCATATATTTT
CDR3: CAWSGQEGNTIYF

V: TRBV7-2
D: NA
size: many
J: TRBJ2-5
DNA: TGTGCCAGCAGCTTAGTTCCCGAGAAGGAAGAGACCCAGTACTTC
CDR3: CASSLVPEKEETQYF

V: TRBV12-3/TRBV12-4
D: NA
size: many
J: TRBJ2-7
DNA: TGTGCCAGCAGTTGGGTGGGGGGTTCCGGTGCCTACGAGCAGTACTTC
CDR3: CASSWVGGSGAYEQYF

V: TRBV9
D: NA
size: NA
J: TRBJ1-1
DNA: TGTGCCAGCAGCCCAGCGGGGAACACTGAAGCTTTCTTT
CDR3: CASSPAGNTEAFF

V: TRBV4-1
D: TRBD1
size: NA
J: TRBJ1-1
DNA: TGCGCCAGCAGCCATTCAGGACAGGGAGATACTGAAGCTTTCTTT
CDR3: CASSHSGQGDTEAFF

V: TRBV6-1
D: NA
size: NA
J: TRBJ1-1
DNA: TGTGCCAGCACTACAGATCTGAACACTGAAGCTTTCTTT
CDR3: CASTTDLNTEAFF

V: TRBV6-2/TRBV6-3
D: TRBD1
size: NA
J: TRBJ2-1
DNA: TGTGCCAGCAGCCCTACCCCGACAGGGTGGCAGTTCTTC
CDR3: CASSPTPTGWQFF

V: TRBV20-1
D: NA
size: NA
J: TRBJ2-1
DNA: TGCAGTGCTAGAGTCGCGGTGTCCTACAATGAGCAGTTCTTC
CDR3: CSARVAVSYNEQFF

V: TRBV7-3
D: TRBD2
size: NA
J: TRBJ2-5
DNA: TGTGCCAGCAGCCTAGGGACTAGCGGGAGGCGAGAGACCCAGTACTTC
CDR3: CASSLGTSGRRETQYF

V: TRBV5-1
D: TRBD2
size: NA
J: TRBJ2-1
DNA: TGCGCCAGCAGCTTGGACCCTCTAGCGGGAGGGAACAATGAGCAGTTCTTC
CDR3: CASSLDPLAGGNNEQFF

V: TRBV18
D: TRBD2
size: once
J: TRBJ2-5
DNA: TGTGCCAGCTCACAACCCAACGGACTAGAACAAGAGACCCAGTACTTC
CDR3: CASSQPNGLEQETQYF

V: TRBV6-1
D: TRBD1
size: NA
J: TRBJ1-1
DNA: TGTGCCAGCAGTTTCTCCGGGACAGGGGTTTCCACTGAAGCTTTCTTT
CDR3: CASSFSGTGVSTEAFF

V: TRBV7-8
D: NA
size: many
J: TRBJ1-1
DNA: TGTGCCAGCAGCTTTTGGGGGGAATTCTGGGGGAACACTGAAGCTTTCTTT
CDR3: CASSFWGEFWGNTEAFF

V: TRBV4-1
D: NA
size: many
J: TRBJ1-1
DNA: TGCGCCAGCAGCCCCCACATGGAAACTGAAGCTTTCTTT
CDR3: CASSPHMETEAFF

V: TRBV20-1
D: TRBD2
size: few
J: TRBJ2-3
DNA: TGCAGTGCTTGGGAGGGGACTAGTTACTCGCAGTATTTT
CDR3: CSAWEGTSYSQYF

V: TRBV28
D: TRBD2
size: NA
J: TRBJ2-1
DNA: TGTGCCAGCAGTCCCGTAGCGGGAGGGGACTACAATGAGCAGTTCTTC
CDR3: CASSPVAGGDYNEQFF

V: TRBV7-9
D: NA
size: NA
J: TRBJ2-5
DNA: TGTGCCAGCAGCTTCTCCAGGACTCGGAAAGAGACCCAGTACTTC
CDR3: CASSFSRTRKETQYF

V: TRBV28
D: NA
size: many
J: TRBJ1-5
DNA: TGTGCCAGCAGTCTCTTGGGGAGTCAGCCCCAGCATTTT
CDR3: CASSLLGSQPQHF

V: TRBV6-2/TRBV6-3
D: TRBD2
size: few
J: TRBJ2-7
DNA: TGTGCCAGCAGTTACGGGACTAGCGGATCTCGAAGGACCGAGCAGTACTTC
CDR3: CASSYGTSGSRRTEQYF

V: TRBV7-2
D: NA
size: many
J: TRBJ1-1
DNA: TGTGCCAGCAGCAAGGGACAGAACACTGAAGCTTTCTTT
CDR3: CASSKGQNTEAFF

V: TRBV12-3/TRBV12-4
D: NA
size: NA
J: TRBJ1-5
DNA: TGTGCCAGCAAAGGGGGGAGTGGGCCCCAGCATTTT
CDR3: CASKGGSGPQHF

V: TRBV11-3
D: NA
size: few
J: TRBJ2-1
DNA: TGTGCCAGCAGCCGACTAGAGAGCTCCTACAATGAGCAGTTCTTC
CDR3: CASSRLESSYNEQFF

V: TRBV6-1
D: NA
size: NA
J: TRBJ1-5
DNA: TGTGCCAGCAGTGAGCCGTACAGGGTTAGCAATCAGCCCCAGCATTTT
CDR3: CASSEPYRVSNQPQHF

V: TRBV6-6
D: NA
size: NA
J: TRBJ1-6
DNA: TGTGCCAGCAGTTACTCGGCAGTCTATAATTCACCCCTCCACTTT
CDR3: CASSYSAVYNSPLHF

V: TRBV12-3/TRBV12-4
D: TRBD1
size: NA
J: TRBJ2-3
DNA: TGTGCCAGCAGTTTAGGGGACAGGGTGTCCTCAGATACGCAGTATTTT
CDR3: CASSLGDRVSSDTQYF

V: TRBV7-3
D: NA
size: NA
J: TRBJ1-2
DNA: TGTGCCAGCAGCCCCGTACAAAGTGGCTACACCTTC
CDR3: CASSPVQSGYTF

V: TRBV12-5
D: NA
size: few
J: TRBJ2-3
DNA: TGTGCTAGTGGTTGCCCCGGCAGGGTAAGCCCAGATACGCAGTATTTT
CDR3: CASGCPGRVSPDTQYF

V: TRBV18
D: NA
size: few
J: TRBJ1-2
DNA: TGTGCCAGCTCACCCTCTTTTGACTATGGCTACACCTTC
CDR3: CASSPSFDYGYTF

V: TRBV7-2
D: TRBD2
size: many
J: TRBJ2-4
DNA: TGTGCCAGCAGCCAATCCGGGACTAACGAAAACATTCAGTACTTC
CDR3: CASSQSGTNENIQYF

V: TRBV28
D: NA
size: few
J: TRBJ2-3
DNA: TGTGCCAGCAGCCCCCTGGGGAGGGGGATATCTAGCACAGATACGCAGTATTTT
CDR3: CASSPLGRGISSTDTQYF

V: TRBV20-1
D: NA
size: NA
J: TRBJ1-5
DNA: TGCAGAGCTCTGCTAGGGGCCGGCAATCAGCCCCAGCATTTT
CDR3: CRALLGAGNQPQHF

V: TRBV19
D: TRBD1
size: NA
J: TRBJ1-5
DNA: TGTGCCAGTAGTAGTGGACAGGTCCTTAATCAGCCCCAGCATTTT
CDR3: CASSSGQVLNQPQHF

V: TRBV4-1
D: TRBD2
size: once
J: TRBJ2-3
DNA: TGCGCCAGCAGCCCCGGACTAGCGGGGGGTCCAGATACGCAGTATTTT
CDR3: CASSPGLAGGPDTQYF

V: TRBV5-1
D: TRBD2
size: NA
J: TRBJ2-1
DNA: TGCGCCAGCAGCGGGACTAGCGGGAACTGGTACAATGAGCAGTTCTTC
CDR3: CASSGTSGNWYNEQFF

V: TRBV7-2
D: TRBD2
size: many
J: TRBJ2-2
DNA: TGTGCCAGCAGCTTACTAGCGGGAGAACTAACCGGGGAGCTGTTTTTT
CDR3: CASSLLAGELTGELFF

V: TRBV30
D: TRBD2
size: NA
J: TRBJ2-1
DNA: TGTGCCTGGAGAGGCGGGAGCTCCTACAATGAGCAGTTCTTC
CDR3: CAWRGGSSYNEQFF

V: TRBV28
D: NA
size: many
J: TRBJ1-2
DNA: TGTGCCAGCACCCCAGACCGGAACTATGGCTACACCTTC
CDR3: CASTPDRNYGYTF

V: TRBV20-1
D: NA
size: few
J: TRBJ2-3
DNA: TGCAGTGCTAGATCCACTAGTCAGGAGGATACGCAGTATTTT
CDR3: CSARSTSQEDTQYF

V: TRBV28
D: NA
size: many
J: TRBJ2-4
DNA: TGTGCCAGCAGTCCCGTAATCTTAGCCAAAAACATTCAGTACTTC
CDR3: CASSPVILAKNIQYF

V: TRBV4-1
D: TRBD2
size: few
J: TRBJ2-1
DNA: TGCGCCAGCAGCCAAGATGACGGGACTAGCGCCCATGAGCAGTTCTTC
CDR3: CASSQDDGTSAHEQFF

V: TRBV6-2/TRBV6-3
D: NA
size: few
J: TRBJ1-2
DNA: TGTGCCAGCAGAACCGGGACTGGGTATGGCTACACCTTC
CDR3: CASRTGTGYGYTF

V: TRBV5-6
D: TRBD2
size: NA
J: TRBJ2-1
DNA: TGTGCCAGCAGCTTGGCCCCGACTAGCGGACTACTTTACAATGAGCAGTTCTTC
CDR3: CASSLAPTSGLLYNEQFF

V: TRBV6-2/TRBV6-3
D: NA
size: many
J: TRBJ2-1
DNA: TGTGCCAGCAGTTCACAGGGGGGGTACAATGAGCAGTTCTTC
CDR3: CASSSQGGYNEQFF

V: TRBV11-2
D: TRBD1
size: NA
J: TRBJ1-2
DNA: TGTGCCAGCACGAAAGGTCGAGGACAGGGGAACTATGGCTACACCTTC
CDR3: CASTKGRGQGNYGYTF

V: TRBV7-8
D: TRBD2
size: many
J: TRBJ2-3
DNA: TGTGCCAGCAGCCGGACTAGCGGGAAATTAGATACGCAGTATTTT
CDR3: CASSRTSGKLDTQYF

V: TRBV7-9
D: NA
size: NA
J: TRBJ2-1
DNA: TGTGCCAGCAGCTTAGGTTCGCCTTCCTACAATGAGCAGTTCTTC
CDR3: CASSLGSPSYNEQFF

V: TRBV6-5
D: TRBD1
size: few
J: TRBJ2-7
DNA: TGTGCCAGCAGCCCACCCGGACAGGGTAAAAACGAGCAGTACTTC
CDR3: CASSPPGQGKNEQYF

V: TRBV20-1
D: NA
size: many
J: TRBJ1-5
DNA: TGCAGTGCTCTTGGGAGGTCGGGGAATCAGCCCCAGCATTTT
CDR3: CSALGRSGNQPQHF

V: TRBV7-2
D: NA
size: many
J: TRBJ2-5
DNA: TGTGCCAGCAGCCCTGGACAGATACAAGAGACCCAGTACTTC
CDR3: CASSPGQIQETQYF